These 16 T cell receptor beta chains originate from one sample sequenced in a study of blood T cell repertoires in COVID-19. The table came from immunoSEQ multiplex PCR; TCRdb's copy has only in-frame clones and leaves some out. Seen here are about 63,000 clones, less than 80% observed once, and the top ten hold 32%. The sequenced material came from peripheral blood. All receptors derive from a human donor in a cohort sampled during active COVID-19.

The V gene is TRBV5-1, the J gene TRBJ2-3, with D possibly TRBD2 on 5 matching bases. Germline values: CDR1 SGHRS, CDR2 YFSETQ. The CDR3 consists of 14 residues. The germline V and J ends were trimmed by 4 bases and 6 bases, with 15 bases remaining between them. In DNA, the CDR3 is TGCGCCAGCAGCCCGGACTCCACCGGTGATACGCAGTATTTT. Encoded protein: CASSPDSTGDTQYF.

Written as DNA, the CDR3 is TGTGCCAGCAGCTTAATGGGACAGGTTCAAGAGACCCAGTACTTC. Its translation: CASSLMGQVQETQYF. This rearrangement joins TRBV7-9 to TRBJ2-5, with 8 bases matching TRBD1. J lost 2 bases, V lost 2 bases, and 4 bases had no gene match. Germline CDR1 reads SEHNR; CDR2 reads FQNEAQ (reference sequence). The CDR3 length is 15 residues.

The rearrangement links TRBV7-2 to TRBJ1-5; D perhaps matches TRBD1 (5 bases). Germline CDR1 is SGHTA and CDR2 is FQGNSA. V was shortened by 6 bases and J by 2 bases, with 17 bases between the two germline ends. This CDR3 has 16 residues. The CDR3 is CASRQGSGVGNQPQHF. DNA for the CDR3: TGTGCCAGCAGGCAGGGATCGGGGGTTGGCAATCAGCCCCAGCATTTT. Full variable domain (remainder filled in from reference TRBV7-2 and TRBJ1-5): GAGVSQSPSNKVTEKGKDVELRCDPISGHTALYWYRQSLGQGLEFLIYFQGNSAPDKSGLPSDRFSAERTGGSVSTLTIQRTQQEDSAVYLCASRQGSGVGNQPQHFGDGTRLSIL.

This clone was picked up a small number of times. The V gene is TRBV18, the J gene TRBJ2-2; D is ambiguous. Trimming removed 2 bases from V and 5 bases from J, with 6 bases in between. The CDR3 extends over 13 amino acids. CDR1 KGHSH and CDR2 LQKENI come from the germline V gene. The CDR3 region is CASSPGPTGELFF. In nucleotides, the CDR3 is TGTGCCAGCTCACCAGGGCCAACCGGGGAGCTGTTTTTT.

V usage is TRBV5-8 and J usage is TRBJ2-2; D is perhaps TRBD1 (6 bases). V shed 7 bases and J shed 0 bases, with 13 bases lying between them. The CDR3 sequence is 15 residues long. Germline V gene lookup returns CDR1 SGHTS and CDR2 YDEGEE. The CDR3 sequence is CASHRDLANTGELFF. The CDR3 region has the DNA TGTGCCAGCCACAGGGACCTAGCGAACACCGGGGAGCTGTTTTTT.

This chain connects TRBV5-1 to TRBJ2-7, with 9 bases identical to TRBD2. This CDR3 is built from 14 residues. V lost 4 bases to trimming and J lost 2 bases; unmatched junction nucleotides: 4. Looked up from germline, CDR1 is SGHRS and CDR2 is YFSETQ. The CDR3 region is CASSTLAGPYEQYF. The CDR3, as DNA: TGCGCCAGCAGCACACTAGCGGGCCCCTACGAGCAGTACTTC.

The chain joins TRBV7-9 to TRBJ1-4; D gene unclear. The germline gives CDR1 SEHNR, CDR2 FQNEAQ (reference sequence). Trimming took off 5 bases at V and 5 bases at J, with 9 bases between the two ends. This CDR3 is built from 13 residues. The CDR3 nucleotides read TGTGCCAGCAGCCGAACGGAGAATGAAAAACTGTTTTTT. Its protein product is CASSRTENEKLFF.

Here the CDR3 DNA reads TGTGCCACCAGTGGGGCGAGCTCCTACAATGAGCAGTTCTTC. Translated, it gives CATSGASSYNEQFF. This chain uses TRBV24-1 with TRBJ2-1; no clear D gene. Trimming cost V 5 bases and J 0 bases, with 7 bases left between them. The CDR3 has 14 amino acids. Germline CDR1 and CDR2: KGHDR and SFDVKD.

In this sample, this clone turned up a few times. The chain has TRBV30 and TRBJ1-5, with 7 bases lining up with TRBD1. The CDR3 has 13 residues. J was trimmed by 6 bases and V by 3 bases; bases with no gene match: 5. The germline V gene encodes CDR1 GTSNPN and CDR2 SVGIG (reference sequence). CDR3 in DNA: TGTGCCTGGAGCGAAACAGGGGCTCAGCCCCAGCATTTT. It yields the protein CAWSETGAQPQHF.

The V call is TRBV5-1, the J call TRBJ2-2; 7 bases agree with TRBD1. This CDR3 contains 16 residues. Germline loops: CDR1 SGHRS, CDR2 YFSETQ. With V trimmed by 4 bases and J by 4 bases, 10 bases remained unmatched. The DNA for the CDR3 is TGCGCCAGCAGCCCTCGGCAGGCAGGGGGCACCGGGGAGCTGTTTTTT. This translates into CASSPRQAGGTGELFF.

V usage is TRBV12-3 or TRBV12-4 and J usage is TRBJ1-2, with 8 bases lining up with TRBD1. This CDR3 comprises 13 residues. With V trimmed by 5 bases and J by 3 bases, 2 bases remained unmatched. The CDR3 DNA reads TGTGCCAGCAGTGAACAGGGGGACTATGGCTACACCTTC. Translating gives CASSEQGDYGYTF.

The chain links TRBV11-3 to TRBJ2-7; 11 bases are a match to TRBD2. CDR1 and CDR2 (germline): SGHNT, YENEEA. This CDR3 comprises 15 residues. V shed 5 bases, J shed 2 bases, and the junction held 5 bases outside the gene matches. The DNA for the CDR3 is TGTGCCAGCAGCCCACGACTAGCGGGAACCTACGAGCAGTACTTC. Amino acid sequence: CASSPRLAGTYEQYF.

The CDR3 DNA sequence: TGTGCCAGCAGGCGGGACAGGGGAGACTATGGCTACACCTTC. Its protein product is CASRRDRGDYGYTF. This chain uses TRBV7-8 with TRBJ1-2; 10 bases fit TRBD1. Unmatched junction bases numbered 4, after V lost 6 bases and J lost 3 bases. Germline lookup yields CDR1 SGHVS and CDR2 FQNEAQ. CDR3 length: 14 residues.

This rearrangement joins TRBV2 to TRBJ2-2, with D perhaps matching TRBD1 (6 bases). Germline V gene sequence: CDR1 SNHLY, CDR2 FYNNEI. There are 15 residues in the CDR3. Trimming shortened V by 1 base and J by 0 bases, and 6 bases separated the two germline ends. This chain's CDR3 is CASSEDRANTGELFF. The CDR3 region has the DNA TGTGCCAGCAGTGAAGACAGGGCGAACACCGGGGAGCTGTTTTTT. Full variable domain (remainder filled in from reference TRBV2 and TRBJ2-2): EPEVTQTPSHQVTQMGQEVILRCVPISNHLYFYWYRQILGQKVEFLVSFYNNEISEKSEIFDDQFSVERPDGSNFTLKIRSTKLEDSAMYFCASSEDRANTGELFFGEGSRLTVL.

This clone was detected only a few times. The chain recombines TRBV13 with TRBJ2-1; possibly TRBD2 for D (6 bases). The CDR3 length is 13 residues. Germline CDR1 reads PRHDT; CDR2 reads FYEKMQ (reference sequence). Trimming took 1 base from V and 9 from J, leaving 10 bases between them. The CDR3 here is CASSLDGRGEQFF. The CDR3 region has the DNA TGTGCCAGCAGCTTAGACGGGAGAGGTGAGCAGTTCTTC.

This clone was counted between two and nine times. This rearrangement joins TRBV24-1 to TRBJ2-7; unclear D gene. The CDR3 has 15 amino acids. The germline CDR1 and CDR2 sequences are KGHDR and SFDVKD. The V gene lost 1 base and the J gene lost 1 base, with 10 bases spanning the gap. The CDR3 region is CATSDLYGRSYEQYF. The CDR3 nucleotides are TGTGCCACCAGTGATTTATATGGTCGGTCCTACGAGCAGTACTTC.